This is a list of T cell receptor beta chains from one sample in a study of shared clonotypes between healthy human individuals. TCRdb's table, derived via immunoSEQ multiplex PCR, lists solely in-frame clones and lacks some. The data contain 1.5 million to 2.5 million clones, about 94% of them singletons. Sequencing was done on a sample of naive CD8+ T cells sorted from blood. The receptor source for this set is a young man in good health. Each CDR3 is given with its conserved first and last residue. Fields, in order: CDR3 length, V gene, clone size, J gene, D gene, CDR3 DNA, CDR3 protein. The D gene is left open where the match is weak. Only part of the rows carry a size: once, few, many, or a class if the clone is expanded.

13	TRBV6-5	-	TRBJ2-6	-	TGTGCCAGCAGCTCCACTGGGGCCAACGTCCTGACTTTC	CASSSTGANVLTF
15	TRBV13	-	TRBJ2-7	TRBD2	TGTGCCAGCAGCTCAACTAGCGGGGCCTCCTACGAGCAGTACTTC	CASSSTSGASYEQYF
14	TRBV10-1	-	TRBJ1-1	-	TGCGCCAGCAGTGAGTACGAGGGAGGGACTGAAGCTTTCTTT	CASSEYEGGTEAFF
15	TRBV9	-	TRBJ2-7	TRBD2	TGTGCCAGCAGCGTATCTCCGGGACTAGAGGTAGAGCAGTACTTC	CASSVSPGLEVEQYF
16	TRBV19	-	TRBJ1-1	-	TGTGCCAGTAGTATAGATTACGGGGGCGAGGGCACTGAAGCTTTCTTT	CASSIDYGGEGTEAFF
12	TRBV6-6	-	TRBJ1-1	-	TGTGCCAGCAGTGACGGGTACACTGAAGCTTTCTTT	CASSDGYTEAFF
16	TRBV29-1	-	TRBJ2-1	TRBD2	TGCAGCGTTGAAGATTCCATGCTAGCGGCTTTCAATGAGCAGTTCTTC	CSVEDSMLAAFNEQFF
16	TRBV29-1	-	TRBJ2-3	TRBD2	TGCAGCGTTGAAAGCTATAGCGGGAGCAATCCAGATACGCAGTATTTT	CSVESYSGSNPDTQYF
15	TRBV27	-	TRBJ2-7	TRBD2	TGTGCCAGCAGTTTGGGACTAGCGTCAAGCTACGAGCAGTACTTC	CASSLGLASSYEQYF
14	TRBV7-9	-	TRBJ2-1	-	TGTGCCAGCAGTCCAGTTCGGGCCTACAATGAGCAGTTCTTC	CASSPVRAYNEQFF
17	TRBV4-1	-	TRBJ2-1	TRBD2	TGCGCCAGCAGCCAAGAGGGGGCTAGCGGGGCCTACAATGAGCAGTTCTTC	CASSQEGASGAYNEQFF
14	TRBV7-9	once	TRBJ1-1	-	TGTGCCAGCAGCGGAACAGGGATGCGGACTGAAGCTTTCTTT	CASSGTGMRTEAFF
14	TRBV7-6	-	TRBJ1-1	TRBD1	TGTGCCAGCAGCACAGGGGTGGTAAACACTGAAGCTTTCTTT	CASSTGVVNTEAFF
14	TRBV11-2	-	TRBJ1-2	-	TGTGCCAGCAGCGCCGCAGGGTTCTCCTATGGCTACACCTTC	CASSAAGFSYGYTF
18	TRBV7-6	few	TRBJ1-3	-	TGTGCCAGCAGCGAACTGCACTCCGGGCAGATCTCTGGAAACACCATATATTTT	CASSELHSGQISGNTIYF
12	TRBV27	-	TRBJ2-1	-	TGTGCCAGCAGTTTGGTTCGGGGTGAGCAGTTCTTC	CASSLVRGEQFF
16	TRBV7-9	-	TRBJ2-5	TRBD1	TGTGCCAGCAGCCCATGGACAGGGCTAATACAAGAGACCCAGTACTTC	CASSPWTGLIQETQYF
13	TRBV30	-	TRBJ2-5	-	TGTGCCTTATATCCAGTATTACAAGAGACCCAGTACTTC	CALYPVLQETQYF
14	TRBV7-9	-	TRBJ1-6	-	TGTGCCAGCAGCTTAGCGACGGATAATTCACCCCTCCACTTT	CASSLATDNSPLHF
14	TRBV25-1	-	TRBJ2-7	TRBD1	TGTGCCAGCAGTGCGGGACAGGGGGCCTACGAGCAGTACTTC	CASSAGQGAYEQYF
15	TRBV6-5	-	TRBJ1-2	-	TGTGCCAGCAGTAACCTCGGGAGCCCCCAGTATGGCTACACCTTC	CASSNLGSPQYGYTF
18	TRBV5-8	once	TRBJ2-7	-	TGTGCCAGCAGCCAGGACTGGTCCACTATAACGAGCTCCTACGAGCAGTACTTC	CASSQDWSTITSSYEQYF
16	TRBV5-4	-	TRBJ1-4	TRBD1	TGTGCCAGCAGCTTGGAACCGGGACAGGAGGGTGAAAAACTGTTTTTT	CASSLEPGQEGEKLFF
16	TRBV15	-	TRBJ2-5	-	TGTGCCACCAGCAGAGATGGGGGAGTCGGTATTGAGACCCAGTACTTC	CATSRDGGVGIETQYF
15	TRBV7-9	-	TRBJ1-1	-	TGTGCCAGCAGCCCGCCCGGGGAGACGAACACTGAAGCTTTCTTT	CASSPPGETNTEAFF
16	TRBV30	-	TRBJ1-2	TRBD1	TGTGCCTGGAGTGCACGGGACAGGTGGGGGTCCTATGGCTACACCTTC	CAWSARDRWGSYGYTF
12	TRBV28	-	TRBJ2-1	-	TGTGCCAGCAGACCCGACTCACCCGAGCAGTTCTTC	CASRPDSPEQFF
17	TRBV27	-	TRBJ1-6	TRBD1	TGTGCCAGCAGTCCCCTTATGGGACAGGGAATGAGATCACCCCTCCACTTT	CASSPLMGQGMRSPLHF
15	TRBV18	-	TRBJ2-7	-	TGTGCCAGCTCAGGCGACTGGACAACGCACTACGAGCAGTACTTC	CASSGDWTTHYEQYF
11	TRBV6-5	-	TRBJ1-2	-	TGTGCCAGCAGTCCAGGGTACGGCTACACCTTC	CASSPGYGYTF
13	TRBV6-5	-	TRBJ2-2	-	TGTGCCAGCAGCTCAGGGACCACCGGGGAGCTGTTTTTT	CASSSGTTGELFF
15	TRBV9	-	TRBJ2-3	-	TGTGCCAGCAGCGTAGTAGGCTTCTCCACAGATACGCAGTATTTT	CASSVVGFSTDTQYF
15	TRBV7-8	-	TRBJ1-1	-	TGTGCCAGCAGCTTAGCGGAGGTAGGATGGCCTGAAGCTTTCTTT	CASSLAEVGWPEAFF
11	TRBV29-1	once	TRBJ2-7	TRBD1	TGCAGCGTGGGACAGTTATACGAGCAGTACTTC	CSVGQLYEQYF
14	TRBV7-2	-	TRBJ2-7	TRBD1	TGTGCCAGCAGCTATTTGGGGACAGGGCACGAGCAGTACTTC	CASSYLGTGHEQYF
12	TRBV25-1	-	TRBJ2-7	-	TGTGCCAGCAGTGGTGGCGGGTGGGAGCAGTACTTC	CASSGGGWEQYF
16	TRBV7-6	-	TRBJ1-2	-	TGTGCCAGCAGCCACTTGCGGGGCGTTGGTAACTATGGCTACACCTTC	CASSHLRGVGNYGYTF
14	TRBV7-9	-	TRBJ2-5	-	TGTGCCAGCAGCTCGGTTGGACAGAAAGAGACCCAGTACTTC	CASSSVGQKETQYF